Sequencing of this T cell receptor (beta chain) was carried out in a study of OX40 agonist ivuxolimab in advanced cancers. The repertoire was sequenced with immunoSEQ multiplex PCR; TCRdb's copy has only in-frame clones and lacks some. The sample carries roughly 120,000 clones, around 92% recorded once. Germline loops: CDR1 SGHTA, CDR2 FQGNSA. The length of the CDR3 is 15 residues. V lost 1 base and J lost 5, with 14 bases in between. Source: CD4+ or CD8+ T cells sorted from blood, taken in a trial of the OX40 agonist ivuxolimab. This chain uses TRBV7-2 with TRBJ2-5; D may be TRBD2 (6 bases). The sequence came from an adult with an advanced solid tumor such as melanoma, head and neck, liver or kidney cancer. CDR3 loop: CASSLGRALHETQYF. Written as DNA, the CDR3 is TGTGCCAGCAGCTTAGGGAGGGCTCTCCACGAGACCCAGTACTTC.